This entry lists 29 T cell receptor beta chains sequenced from one sample in a study of cytomegalovirus exposure and HLA in healthy donors. The PCR was carried out with 60 Vbeta primers and 13 Jbeta primers. Profiled with immunoSEQ multiplex PCR; TCRdb holds only in-frame clones, not every one. The table has approximately 90,000 clones, 85% seen once. Sequencing was done on a sample of PBMCs. These receptors were taken from a man in his forties or fifties in good health and CMV-seropositive.

The chain uses TRBV2 and TRBJ1-2; the D is unclear. The CDR3 is 13 residues long. The V gene's germline CDR1 is SNHLY and CDR2 FYNNEI. Trimming removed 2 bases from V and 7 bases from J, with 11 bases in between. The CDR3 nucleotides read TGTGCCAGCAGTGAAATCGGGGTAGCTGGCTACACCTTC. Protein sequence: CASSEIGVAGYTF.

V and J are TRBV19 and TRBJ2-7; no clear D gene. In germline, CDR1 is LNHDA, CDR2 SQIVND (reference sequence). Deletions cut 1 base from V and 4 bases from J, with 11 bases between. CDR3 length: 14 amino acids. The CDR3 reads CASSIVIGVYEQYF. For the CDR3, the DNA is TGTGCCAGTAGTATAGTAATCGGAGTTTACGAGCAGTACTTC.

The chain recombines TRBV18 with TRBJ1-2, with D perhaps TRBD1 (5 bases). The V end was cut by 2 bases, the J end by 2 bases, with 9 bases between. The CDR3 is 14 residues long. Germline lookup yields CDR1 KGHSH and CDR2 LQKENI. CDR3 DNA: TGTGCCAGCTCACCAGAGGGACTAAACTATGGCTACACCTTC. Its translation is CASSPEGLNYGYTF.

The chain carries TRBV28 and TRBJ2-5; 7 nucleotides align to TRBD2. The J call may be wrong; the DNA end is better matched by TRBJ2-7. CDR3 length: 13 amino acids. CDR1 MDHEN and CDR2 SYDVKM come from the germline V gene. CDR3 in DNA: TGTGCCAGCAGTTTGGGGACTAACTACGAGCAGTACTTC. Translating it yields CASSLGTNYEQYF.

The chain combines TRBV2 with TRBJ2-5; D perhaps matches TRBD2 (6 bases). The V and J ends lost 2 bases and 1 base respectively, with 14 bases between them. Germline lookup yields CDR1 SNHLY and CDR2 FYNNEI. The CDR3 spans 16 residues. CDR3: CASSERRGGAQETQYF. The CDR3 nucleotides are TGTGCCAGCAGTGAAAGGCGAGGAGGGGCCCAAGAGACCCAGTACTTC.

This sequence joins TRBV9 and TRBJ2-3; D is ambiguous. Germline CDR1 reads SGDLS; CDR2 reads YYNGEE. Trimming left V 0 bases short and J 0 bases short, with 8 bases between. The CDR3 length is 15 residues. CDR3 sequence (DNA): TGTGCCAGCAGCGTAGAGGAGTGGAGCACAGATACGCAGTATTTT. This sequence encodes CASSVEEWSTDTQYF.

The rearrangement joins TRBV11-3 to TRBJ2-5; no firm D call. The V end lost 5 bases, the J end lost 3 bases, and 13 bases lay between the germline ends. The CDR3 consists of 14 residues. The V gene's germline CDR1 is SGHNT and CDR2 YENEEA. The CDR3 loop is CASSLREREETQYF. Written as DNA, the CDR3 is TGTGCCAGCAGCCTCCGCGAGCGTGAAGAGACCCAGTACTTC.

The V and J genes are TRBV7-2 and TRBJ2-3, with 11 positions matching TRBD2. This CDR3 comprises 19 residues. Germline V gene data show CDR1 as SGHTA and CDR2 as FQGNSA. V lost 0 bases and J lost 4; bases outside the gene matches: 12. The CDR3 DNA follows: TGTGCCAGCAGCTTAGCGATTAGCGGGGGGGCATATCGGGCAGATACGCAGTATTTT. This gives the protein CASSLAISGGAYRADTQYF.

The chain is built from TRBV5-1 and TRBJ2-1; 11 nucleotides agree with TRBD2. This CDR3 comprises 15 residues. The trim removed 2 bases at V and 9 bases at J, leaving 7 bases unmatched. Germline V gene data show CDR1 as SGHRS and CDR2 as YFSETQ. CDR3: CASSFSGGDGSEQFF. The CDR3 nucleotides are TGCGCCAGCAGCTTTAGCGGGGGGGACGGTAGTGAGCAGTTCTTC. Full variable domain (remainder filled in from reference TRBV5-1 and TRBJ2-1): KAGVTQTPRYLIKTRGQQVTLSCSPISGHRSVSWYQQTPGQGLQFLFEYFSETQRNKGNFPGRFSGRQFSNSRSEMNVSTLELGDSALYLCASSFSGGDGSEQFFGPGTRLTVL.

The chain recombines TRBV6-5 with TRBJ1-1; 11 bases line up with TRBD1. In germline, CDR1 is MNHEY, CDR2 SVGAGI. CDR3 length equals 15 residues. Unmatched junction bases numbered 4, after V lost 6 bases and J lost 1 base. The CDR3 loop is CASSEDRGRNTEAFF. For the CDR3, the DNA is TGTGCCAGCAGCGAGGACAGGGGGCGGAACACTGAAGCTTTCTTT.

This clone appeared once. This chain uses TRBV5-1 with TRBJ2-2; 7 bases map to TRBD2. CDR3 size: 16 residues. CDR1 and CDR2 from the germline V gene are SGHRS and YFSETQ. V dropped 7 bases and J dropped 4; count of bases not matched to a gene: 13. CDR3 region: CASQIGSGGGTGELFF. CDR3 DNA sequence: TGCGCCAGCCAGATCGGATCAGGCGGGGGCACCGGGGAGCTGTTTTTT.

This chain uses TRBV7-6 with TRBJ1-4; D call uncertain. Germline assignment: CDR1 SGHVS and CDR2 FNYEAQ. The CDR3 has 15 residues. The ends were cut back, 1 base at V and 6 bases at J, with 12 bases in the middle. The CDR3 region has the DNA TGTGCCAGCAGCTTAGACTCACAGACCGATGAAAAACTGTTTTTT. This gives the protein CASSLDSQTDEKLFF.

V and J are TRBV19 and TRBJ1-2; 8 bases are shared with TRBD1. Germline lookup yields CDR1 LNHDA and CDR2 SQIVND (reference sequence). Trimming at V came to 4 bases and at J to 4 bases, leaving 11 bases not matched to a gene. CDR3 length equals 16 residues. The CDR3 DNA sequence: TGTGCCAGTAGTACGCTTACCGGACAGGGCTTCTATGGCTACACCTTC. Its protein product is CASSTLTGQGFYGYTF.

V and J are TRBV30 and TRBJ1-5, with unresolved D. With 0 bases removed from V and 4 bases from J, the gap between germline ends came to 7 bases. The CDR3 length is 13 residues. CDR1 is GTSNPN, CDR2 SVGIG, per germline (reference sequence). The CDR3 loop reads CAWSVRGNQPQHF. CDR3 nucleotide sequence: TGTGCCTGGAGTGTTCGAGGGAATCAGCCCCAGCATTTT.

The chain joins TRBV7-3 to TRBJ2-7; 7 nucleotides align to TRBD1. The V gene's germline CDR1 is SGHTA and CDR2 FQGTGA. The CDR3 length is 14 residues. V trimming: 6 bases; J trimming: 5 bases; junction bases outside the gene matches: 10. CDR3 protein: CASSLGGASDEQYF. The DNA for the CDR3 is TGTGCCAGCAGTCTAGGGGGCGCGAGTGACGAGCAGTACTTC.

This sequence joins TRBV25-1 and TRBJ1-1, with a tentative D call TRBD1 (6 bases). The CDR3 spans 15 residues. Germline assignment: CDR1 MGHDK and CDR2 SYGVNS. Trimming left V 8 bases short and J 0 bases short, with 16 bases between. CDR3 bases: TGTGCCAGCTCTGGAAGACAGGACATGAACACTGAAGCTTTCTTT. Translation gives CASSGRQDMNTEAFF.

The rearrangement links TRBV6-6 to TRBJ2-7; 8 nucleotides agree with TRBD1. The germline V gene encodes CDR1 MNHNY and CDR2 SVGAGI (reference sequence). This CDR3 comprises 12 residues. Germline trimming cut 9 bases from V and 3 bases from J; bases unmatched to any gene: 4. Here the CDR3 DNA reads TGTGCCAGTAAACAGGGGGACTACGAGCAGTACTTC. Protein product: CASKQGDYEQYF.

The V and J genes are TRBV15 and TRBJ1-2; TRBD1 might be the D (5 bases). Per germline, CDR1 LNHNV and CDR2 YYDKDF (reference sequence). The CDR3 consists of 15 residues. Deletions cut 1 base from V and 1 base from J, with 10 bases between. The CDR3 loop reads CATSRGGGSNYGYTF. The CDR3 DNA sequence: TGTGCCACCAGCAGAGGCGGGGGAAGTAACTATGGCTACACCTTC. Looking up the rest from reference TRBV15 and TRBJ1-2 gives the full variable domain: DAMVIQNPRYQVTQFGKPVTLSCSQTLNHNVMYWYQQKSSQAPKLLFHYYDKDFNNEADTPDNFQSRRPNTSFCFLDIRSPGLGDTAMYLCATSRGGGSNYGYTFGSGTRLTVV.

The chain carries TRBV19 and TRBJ2-1, with 7 bases identical to TRBD2. CDR1 and CDR2 from the germline V gene are LNHDA and SQIVND (reference sequence). This CDR3 contains 14 residues. Losses at the gene ends were 6 bases for V and 6 bases for J; bases not matched to a gene: 8. CDR3: CASSLRGGSNEQFF. As DNA, the CDR3 is TGTGCCAGTAGCCTGCGGGGAGGGTCCAATGAGCAGTTCTTC.

J is TRBJ2-7 and V is TRBV7-2; D is possibly TRBD2 (7 bases). The germline V gene has CDR1 SGHTA and CDR2 FQGNSA. The CDR3 covers 16 residues. Trimming left V 1 base short and J 6 bases short, with 19 bases between. Written as DNA, the CDR3 is TGTGCCAGCAGCTTAGGGGGGCTAGCGGTCCCACTCGAGCAGTACTTC. Protein sequence: CASSLGGLAVPLEQYF.

The gene calls are TRBV10-3 and TRBJ2-2; D is uncertain. Trimming left V 1 base short and J 1 base short, with 10 bases between. The CDR3 has 16 residues. Germline V gives CDR1 ENHRY, CDR2 SYGVKD. CDR3: CAISEFLSGNTGELFF. The CDR3, as DNA: TGTGCCATCAGTGAGTTTCTTTCAGGGAACACCGGGGAGCTGTTTTTT.

The J gene is TRBJ2-1, the V gene TRBV6-5; the match to TRBD2 covers 8 bases. The junction had 13 bases not matched to a gene; V was cut back by 4 bases and J by 8 bases. CDR3 length: 16 residues. Germline V gives CDR1 MNHEY, CDR2 SVGAGI. Here the CDR3 reads CASSSKPGLGLDEQFF. CDR3 bases: TGTGCCAGCAGTTCAAAACCGGGACTAGGGTTGGATGAGCAGTTCTTC.

In its sample, this clone was seen a few times. V usage is TRBV5-4 and J usage is TRBJ2-3; 8 bases agree with TRBD2. The germline gives CDR1 SGHNT, CDR2 YYREEE (reference sequence). Germline trimming cut 4 bases from V and 5 bases from J; bases unmatched to any gene: 18. CDR3 length: 18 amino acids. CDR3 sequence reads: CASSQRQAPRSGRDTQYF. In DNA, the CDR3 is TGTGCCAGCAGCCAAAGACAGGCCCCCCGAAGCGGGAGAGATACGCAGTATTTT.

The chain employs TRBV15 and TRBJ2-3; D unclear. Trimming took off 1 base at V and 6 bases at J, with 8 bases between the two ends. CDR3 length: 13 amino acids. Germline V lookup: CDR1 LNHNV, CDR2 YYDKDF (reference sequence). CDR3: CATSRGGEDTQYF. CDR3 in DNA: TGTGCCACCAGCAGAGGAGGAGAGGATACGCAGTATTTT. Together with reference TRBV15 and TRBJ2-3, the CDR3 gives the full variable domain: DAMVIQNPRYQVTQFGKPVTLSCSQTLNHNVMYWYQQKSSQAPKLLFHYYDKDFNNEADTPDNFQSRRPNTSFCFLDIRSPGLGDTAMYLCATSRGGEDTQYFGPGTRLTVL.

This clone has only one observation. The chain couples TRBV29-1 to TRBJ2-7; D is possibly TRBD2 (6 bases). The CDR3 length is 14 residues. Trimming removed 4 bases at V and 0 bases at J, with 13 bases between. In germline, CDR1 is SQVTM, CDR2 ANQGSEA. The CDR3 nucleotides are TGCAGCGTTGTGGGAGGAGGGTCCTCCTACGAGCAGTACTTC. This sequence encodes CSVVGGGSSYEQYF.

CDR3 amino acids: CASSIVGSGRVEQFF. Here the CDR3 DNA reads TGTGCCAGTAGTATAGTGGGTAGCGGGAGGGTTGAGCAGTTCTTC. The V call is TRBV19, the J call TRBJ2-1; 11 nucleotides match TRBD2. The germline CDR1 and CDR2 sequences are LNHDA and SQIVND (reference sequence). The V segment lost 1 base and the J segment 9 bases; nucleotides outside the gene matches: 5. There are 15 residues in the CDR3. The full variable domain, with the rest looked up from reference TRBV19 and TRBJ2-1, is DGGITQSPKYLFRKEGQNVTLSCEQNLNHDAMYWYRQDPGQGLRLIYYSQIVNDFQKGDIAEGYSVSREKKESFPLTVTSAQKNPTAFYLCASSIVGSGRVEQFFGPGTRLTVL.

The V call is TRBV7-6, the J call TRBJ2-1; 12 nucleotides agree with TRBD2. Germline assignment: CDR1 SGHVS and CDR2 FNYEAQ. Trimming took 3 bases from V and 3 from J; bases not matched to a gene: 15. The CDR3 extends over 20 amino acids. This CDR3 reads CASSFRGGRLAGVFYNEQFF. The CDR3 DNA sequence: TGTGCCAGCAGCTTTAGGGGTGGGAGACTAGCGGGAGTTTTCTACAATGAGCAGTTCTTC.

A few counts support this clone. The chain carries TRBV28 and TRBJ1-2; D gene unclear. CDR3 length: 12 amino acids. CDR1 MDHEN and CDR2 SYDVKM come from the germline V gene. Trimming removed 3 bases at V and 3 bases at J, with 5 bases between. Here the CDR3 reads CASSLGDYGYTF. The CDR3 bases are TGTGCCAGCAGTTTGGGCGACTATGGCTACACCTTC.

V gene TRBV28 combines with J gene TRBJ1-1; 7 positions agree with TRBD1. The germline V gene encodes CDR1 MDHEN and CDR2 SYDVKM. This CDR3 spans 16 amino acids. The V and J ends lost 0 bases and 10 bases, in that order; junction bases with no gene match: 14. As DNA, the CDR3 is TGTGCCAGCAGTTTATGGACAGGGAAGGATATTCAGGCAGCTTTCTTT. This codes for CASSLWTGKDIQAAFF.